The entry below describes one T cell receptor beta chain. This clonotype was seen a handful of times. No antigen is known for it. No qualities accompany the bases; no much larger clone lies one base away. From its cysteine to its phenylalanine, the CDR3 spans 15 amino acids. Just the 45-base CDR3 DNA is kept, in frame starting at base 1. V and J lose 5 bases and 1 base, and a span of 14 bases separates them. Via the germline V gene, CDR1 is SGHTA and CDR2 FQGNSA. Library method: PCR. The instrument was an Illumina HiSeq 2500. TCR libraries were prepared with molecular barcoding, using unique molecular identifiers to normalize TCRbeta repertoire quantification. TCRdb cleaned the public reads at Q25 with fastp, built clones with MiXCR and kept in-frame beta chains. Rows are unified per CDR3 protein, each entry keeping the most common DNA and genes. For this sample the table gives around 480,000 distinct CDR3 sequences, of which around a third were detected only once. The ten largest clones add up to around 2.5% of the sample.

This specimen comes from a study of T-cell reconstitution after alpha-beta-depleted transplantation in children (dated by TCRdb to about 2016). A note on the overall study: The study quantitatively tracked T-cell immune reconstitution after TCRalphabeta/CD19-depleted allogeneic hematopoietic cell transplantation in children using TCR repertoire profiling.

The sequenced sample was PBMCs from the stem cell graft donor, obtained from the stem cell graft. This clonotype was sampled from a human donor who donated a stem cell graft to a child with aplastic anemia. The chain uses TRBV7-2 and TRBJ1-2; the D gene lacks a confident call. Here the CDR3 is given as CASSPPAGFNYGYTF. The DNA sequence is as follows: TGTGCCAGCAGCCCTCCCGCGGGGTTTAACTATGGCTACACCTTC.